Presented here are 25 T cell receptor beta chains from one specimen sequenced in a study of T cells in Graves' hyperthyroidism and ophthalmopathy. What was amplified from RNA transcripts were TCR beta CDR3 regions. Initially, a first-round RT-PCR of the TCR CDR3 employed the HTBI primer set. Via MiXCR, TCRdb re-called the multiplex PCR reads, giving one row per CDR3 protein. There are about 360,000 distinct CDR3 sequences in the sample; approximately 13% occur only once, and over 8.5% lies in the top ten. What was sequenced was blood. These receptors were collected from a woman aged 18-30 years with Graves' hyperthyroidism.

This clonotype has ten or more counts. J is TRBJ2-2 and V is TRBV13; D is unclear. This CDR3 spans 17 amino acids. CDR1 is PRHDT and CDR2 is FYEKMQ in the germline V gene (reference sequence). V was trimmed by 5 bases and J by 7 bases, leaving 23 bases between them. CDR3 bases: TGTGCCAGCAGCCCGGCCCCTACGGGTGCCGAATTCGGGGAGCTGTTTTTT. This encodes CASSPAPTGAEFGELFF.

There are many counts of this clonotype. CDR3 DNA: TGTGCCAGCAGTACGTACAGGGACTATGGCTACACCTTC. It translates to CASSTYRDYGYTF. The chain combines TRBV2 with TRBJ1-2, with D possibly being TRBD1 (6 bases). CDR1 and CDR2 from the germline V gene are SNHLY and FYNNEI. The CDR3 is made up of 13 amino acids. V was trimmed by 5 bases and J by 3 bases, leaving 10 bases between them. The whole variable domain, filled in from reference TRBV2 and TRBJ1-2, reads EPEVTQTPSHQVTQMGQEVILRCVPISNHLYFYWYRQILGQKVEFLVSFYNNEISEKSEIFDDQFSVERPDGSNFTLKIRSTKLEDSAMYFCASSTYRDYGYTFGSGTRLTVV.

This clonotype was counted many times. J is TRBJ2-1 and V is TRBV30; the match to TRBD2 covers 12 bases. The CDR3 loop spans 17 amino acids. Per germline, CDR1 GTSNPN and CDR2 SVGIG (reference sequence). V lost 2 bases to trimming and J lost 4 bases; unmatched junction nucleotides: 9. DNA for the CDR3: TGTGCCTGGAGTCCATTCCGGACTAGCGGGACTTACAATGAGCAGTTCTTC. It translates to CAWSPFRTSGTYNEQFF.

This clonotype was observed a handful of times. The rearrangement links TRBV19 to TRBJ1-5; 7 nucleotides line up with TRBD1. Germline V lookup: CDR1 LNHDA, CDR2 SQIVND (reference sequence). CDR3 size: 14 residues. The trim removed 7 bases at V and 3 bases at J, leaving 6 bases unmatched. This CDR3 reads CASTRQGLNQPQHF. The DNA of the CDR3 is TGTGCCAGTACTAGACAGGGCCTCAATCAGCCCCAGCATTTT. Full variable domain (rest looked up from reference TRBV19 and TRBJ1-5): DGGITQSPKYLFRKEGQNVTLSCEQNLNHDAMYWYRQDPGQGLRLIYYSQIVNDFQKGDIAEGYSVSREKKESFPLTVTSAQKNPTAFYLCASTRQGLNQPQHFGDGTRLSIL.

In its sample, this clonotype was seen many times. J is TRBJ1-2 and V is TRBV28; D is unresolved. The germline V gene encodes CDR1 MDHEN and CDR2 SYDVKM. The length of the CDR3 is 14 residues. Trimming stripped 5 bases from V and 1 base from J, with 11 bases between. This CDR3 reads CASSAPHSNYGYTF. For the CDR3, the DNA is TGTGCCAGCAGTGCCCCTCACAGTAACTATGGCTACACCTTC.

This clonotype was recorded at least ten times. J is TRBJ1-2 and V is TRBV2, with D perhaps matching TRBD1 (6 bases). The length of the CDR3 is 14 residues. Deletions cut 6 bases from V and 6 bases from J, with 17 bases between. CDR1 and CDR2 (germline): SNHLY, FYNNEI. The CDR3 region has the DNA TGTGCCAGCAGACAAATAGGGGCAGGGGATGGCTACACCTTC. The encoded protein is CASRQIGAGDGYTF.

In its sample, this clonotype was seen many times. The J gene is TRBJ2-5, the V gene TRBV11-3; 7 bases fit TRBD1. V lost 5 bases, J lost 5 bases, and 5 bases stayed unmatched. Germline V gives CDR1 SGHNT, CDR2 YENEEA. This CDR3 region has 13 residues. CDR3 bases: TGTGCCAGCAGCCCGACAGGGTCGGAGACCCAGTACTTC. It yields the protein CASSPTGSETQYF. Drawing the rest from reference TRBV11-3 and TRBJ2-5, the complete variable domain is EAGVVQSPRYKIIEKKQPVAFWCNPISGHNTLYWYLQNLGQGPELLIRYENEEAVDDSQLPKDRFSAERLKGVDSTLKIQPAELGDSAVYLCASSPTGSETQYFGPGTRLLVL.

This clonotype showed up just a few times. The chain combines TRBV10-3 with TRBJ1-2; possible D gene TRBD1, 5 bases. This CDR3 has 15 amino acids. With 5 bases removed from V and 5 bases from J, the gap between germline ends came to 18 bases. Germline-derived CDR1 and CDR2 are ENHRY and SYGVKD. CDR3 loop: CAISLRQTSGYGYTF. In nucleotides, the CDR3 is TGTGCCATCAGTCTAAGACAGACCTCCGGGTATGGCTACACCTTC.

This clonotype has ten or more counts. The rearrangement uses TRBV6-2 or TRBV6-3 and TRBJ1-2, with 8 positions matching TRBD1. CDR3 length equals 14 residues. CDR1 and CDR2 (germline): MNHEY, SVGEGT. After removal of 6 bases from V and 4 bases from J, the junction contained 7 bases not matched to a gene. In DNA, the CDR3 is TGTGCCAGCAGGGGGACAGGCTTGATCTATGGCTACACCTTC. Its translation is CASRGTGLIYGYTF.

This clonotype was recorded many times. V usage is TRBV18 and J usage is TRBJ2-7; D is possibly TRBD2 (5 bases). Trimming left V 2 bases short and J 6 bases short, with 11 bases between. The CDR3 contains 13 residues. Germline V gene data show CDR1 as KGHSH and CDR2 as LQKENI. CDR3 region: CASSPSRGIEQYF. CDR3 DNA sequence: TGTGCCAGCTCACCAAGTAGAGGGATCGAGCAGTACTTC.

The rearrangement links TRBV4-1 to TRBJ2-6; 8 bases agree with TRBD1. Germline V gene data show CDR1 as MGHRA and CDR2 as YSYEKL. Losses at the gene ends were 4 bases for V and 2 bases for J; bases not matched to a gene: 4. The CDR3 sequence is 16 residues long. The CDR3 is CASSREQGAGANVLTF. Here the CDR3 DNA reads TGCGCCAGCAGCCGAGAACAGGGGGCTGGGGCCAACGTCCTGACTTTC.

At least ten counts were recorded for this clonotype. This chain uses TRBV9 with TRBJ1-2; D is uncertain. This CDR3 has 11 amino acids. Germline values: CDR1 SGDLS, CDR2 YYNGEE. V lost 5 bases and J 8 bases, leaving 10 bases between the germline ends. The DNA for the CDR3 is TGTGCCAGCAGGCCGGACGAGGGCTACACCTTC. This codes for CASRPDEGYTF.

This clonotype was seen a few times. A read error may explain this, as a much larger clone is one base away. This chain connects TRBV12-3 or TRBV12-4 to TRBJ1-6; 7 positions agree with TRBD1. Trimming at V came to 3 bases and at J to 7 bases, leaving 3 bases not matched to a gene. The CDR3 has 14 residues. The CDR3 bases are TGTGCCAGCAGTTTCGCAGGGGGAAATTCACCCCTCCACTTT. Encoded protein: CASSFAGGNSPLHF.

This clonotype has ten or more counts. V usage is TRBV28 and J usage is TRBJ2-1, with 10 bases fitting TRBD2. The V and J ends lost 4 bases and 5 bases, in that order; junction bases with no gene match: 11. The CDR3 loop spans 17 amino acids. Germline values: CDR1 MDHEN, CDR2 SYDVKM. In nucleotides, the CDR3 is TGTGCCAGCAGTTCGGGGCTAGCGGGGGCCCCCCACAATGAGCAGTTCTTC. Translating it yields CASSSGLAGAPHNEQFF.

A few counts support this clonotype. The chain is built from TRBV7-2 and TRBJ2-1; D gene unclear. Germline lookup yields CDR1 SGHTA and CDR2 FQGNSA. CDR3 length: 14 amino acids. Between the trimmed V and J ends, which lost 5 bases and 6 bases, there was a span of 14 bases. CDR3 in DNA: TGTGCCAGCAGCCTAAACTTCCTCCCCAATGAGCAGTTCTTC. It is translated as CASSLNFLPNEQFF.

This chain's CDR3 is CSARVSGEFGSYNEQFF. CDR3 sequence (DNA): TGCAGTGCTAGAGTTTCAGGGGAATTTGGTTCCTACAATGAGCAGTTCTTC. The V and J genes are TRBV20-1 and TRBJ2-1; the D gene is possibly TRBD1 (6 bases). V was cut by 1 base and J by 1 base, with 17 bases left in between. Germline CDR1 is DFQATT and CDR2 is SNEGSKA (reference sequence). This CDR3 is built from 17 residues.

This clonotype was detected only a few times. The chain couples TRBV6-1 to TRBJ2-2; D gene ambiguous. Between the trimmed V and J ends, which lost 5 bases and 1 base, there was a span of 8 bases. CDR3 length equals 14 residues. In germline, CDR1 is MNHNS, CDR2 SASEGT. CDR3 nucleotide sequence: TGTGCCAGCAGTTCCCACAAGAACACCGGGGAGCTGTTTTTT. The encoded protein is CASSSHKNTGELFF.

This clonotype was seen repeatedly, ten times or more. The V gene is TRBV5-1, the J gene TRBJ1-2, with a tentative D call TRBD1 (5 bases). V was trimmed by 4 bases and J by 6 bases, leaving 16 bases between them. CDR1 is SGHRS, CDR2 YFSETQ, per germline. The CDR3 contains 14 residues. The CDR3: CASSDPGRADGYTF. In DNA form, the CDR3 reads TGCGCCAGCAGCGACCCGGGACGTGCGGATGGCTACACCTTC.

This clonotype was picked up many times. CDR3 DNA: TGCAGTGCGAGGACAGGTCCCAATCAGCCCCAGCATTTT. Amino acids: CSARTGPNQPQHF. The chain employs TRBV20-1 and TRBJ1-5; 7 positions match TRBD1. The germline V gene has CDR1 DFQATT and CDR2 SNEGSKA (reference sequence). This CDR3 region has 13 residues. Trimming at V came to 6 bases and at J to 3 bases, leaving 5 bases not matched to a gene.

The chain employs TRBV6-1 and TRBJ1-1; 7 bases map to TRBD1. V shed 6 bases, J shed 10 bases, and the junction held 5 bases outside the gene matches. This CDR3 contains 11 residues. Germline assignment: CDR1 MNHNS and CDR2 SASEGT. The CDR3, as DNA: TGTGCCAGCAGCCACGACAGGGCAGCTTTCTTT. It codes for CASSHDRAAFF.

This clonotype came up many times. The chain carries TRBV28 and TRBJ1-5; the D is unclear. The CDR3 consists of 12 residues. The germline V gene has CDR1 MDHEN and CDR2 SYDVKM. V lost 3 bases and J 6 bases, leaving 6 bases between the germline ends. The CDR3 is CASSFGVQPQHF. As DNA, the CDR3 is TGTGCCAGCAGTTTTGGAGTTCAGCCCCAGCATTTT. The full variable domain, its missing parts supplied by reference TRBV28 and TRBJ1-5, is DVKVTQSSRYLVKRTGEKVFLECVQDMDHENMFWYRQDPGLGLRLIYFSYDVKMKEKGDIPEGYSVSREKKERFSLILESASTNQTSMYLCASSFGVQPQHFGDGTRLSIL.

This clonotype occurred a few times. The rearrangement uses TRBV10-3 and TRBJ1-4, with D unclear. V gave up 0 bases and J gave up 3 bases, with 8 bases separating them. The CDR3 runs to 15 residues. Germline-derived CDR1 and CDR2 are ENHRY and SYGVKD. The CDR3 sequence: CAISESKGSNEKLFF. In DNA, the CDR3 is TGTGCCATCAGTGAGTCAAAAGGGTCTAATGAAAAACTGTTTTTT.

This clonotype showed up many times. This CDR3 is CASSPPNYGGMSWQEQFF. CDR3 sequence (DNA): TGTGCCAGCTCACCACCCAATTACGGCGGGATGAGTTGGCAGGAGCAGTTCTTC. This rearrangement joins TRBV18 to TRBJ2-1; TRBD2 might be the D (6 bases). Trimming stripped 0 bases from V and 10 bases from J, with 25 bases between. The CDR3 sequence is 18 residues long. Germline CDR1 and CDR2: KGHSH and LQKENI.

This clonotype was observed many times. The CDR3 region has the DNA TGTGCCAGCAGCTACGCAGAGGTCACTGAAGCTTTCTTT. This gives the protein CASSYAEVTEAFF. The chain links TRBV7-2 to TRBJ1-1; no definite D call. Germline V CDR1 and CDR2: SGHTA, FQGNSA. The CDR3 length is 13 residues. The germline V and J ends were trimmed by 4 bases and 4 bases, with 10 bases remaining between them.

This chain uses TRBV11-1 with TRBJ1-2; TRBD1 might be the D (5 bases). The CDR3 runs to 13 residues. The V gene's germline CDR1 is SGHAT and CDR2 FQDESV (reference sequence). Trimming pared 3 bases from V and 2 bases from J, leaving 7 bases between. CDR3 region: CASSFDSNYGYTF. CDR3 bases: TGTGCCAGCAGCTTCGACAGCAACTATGGCTACACCTTC.